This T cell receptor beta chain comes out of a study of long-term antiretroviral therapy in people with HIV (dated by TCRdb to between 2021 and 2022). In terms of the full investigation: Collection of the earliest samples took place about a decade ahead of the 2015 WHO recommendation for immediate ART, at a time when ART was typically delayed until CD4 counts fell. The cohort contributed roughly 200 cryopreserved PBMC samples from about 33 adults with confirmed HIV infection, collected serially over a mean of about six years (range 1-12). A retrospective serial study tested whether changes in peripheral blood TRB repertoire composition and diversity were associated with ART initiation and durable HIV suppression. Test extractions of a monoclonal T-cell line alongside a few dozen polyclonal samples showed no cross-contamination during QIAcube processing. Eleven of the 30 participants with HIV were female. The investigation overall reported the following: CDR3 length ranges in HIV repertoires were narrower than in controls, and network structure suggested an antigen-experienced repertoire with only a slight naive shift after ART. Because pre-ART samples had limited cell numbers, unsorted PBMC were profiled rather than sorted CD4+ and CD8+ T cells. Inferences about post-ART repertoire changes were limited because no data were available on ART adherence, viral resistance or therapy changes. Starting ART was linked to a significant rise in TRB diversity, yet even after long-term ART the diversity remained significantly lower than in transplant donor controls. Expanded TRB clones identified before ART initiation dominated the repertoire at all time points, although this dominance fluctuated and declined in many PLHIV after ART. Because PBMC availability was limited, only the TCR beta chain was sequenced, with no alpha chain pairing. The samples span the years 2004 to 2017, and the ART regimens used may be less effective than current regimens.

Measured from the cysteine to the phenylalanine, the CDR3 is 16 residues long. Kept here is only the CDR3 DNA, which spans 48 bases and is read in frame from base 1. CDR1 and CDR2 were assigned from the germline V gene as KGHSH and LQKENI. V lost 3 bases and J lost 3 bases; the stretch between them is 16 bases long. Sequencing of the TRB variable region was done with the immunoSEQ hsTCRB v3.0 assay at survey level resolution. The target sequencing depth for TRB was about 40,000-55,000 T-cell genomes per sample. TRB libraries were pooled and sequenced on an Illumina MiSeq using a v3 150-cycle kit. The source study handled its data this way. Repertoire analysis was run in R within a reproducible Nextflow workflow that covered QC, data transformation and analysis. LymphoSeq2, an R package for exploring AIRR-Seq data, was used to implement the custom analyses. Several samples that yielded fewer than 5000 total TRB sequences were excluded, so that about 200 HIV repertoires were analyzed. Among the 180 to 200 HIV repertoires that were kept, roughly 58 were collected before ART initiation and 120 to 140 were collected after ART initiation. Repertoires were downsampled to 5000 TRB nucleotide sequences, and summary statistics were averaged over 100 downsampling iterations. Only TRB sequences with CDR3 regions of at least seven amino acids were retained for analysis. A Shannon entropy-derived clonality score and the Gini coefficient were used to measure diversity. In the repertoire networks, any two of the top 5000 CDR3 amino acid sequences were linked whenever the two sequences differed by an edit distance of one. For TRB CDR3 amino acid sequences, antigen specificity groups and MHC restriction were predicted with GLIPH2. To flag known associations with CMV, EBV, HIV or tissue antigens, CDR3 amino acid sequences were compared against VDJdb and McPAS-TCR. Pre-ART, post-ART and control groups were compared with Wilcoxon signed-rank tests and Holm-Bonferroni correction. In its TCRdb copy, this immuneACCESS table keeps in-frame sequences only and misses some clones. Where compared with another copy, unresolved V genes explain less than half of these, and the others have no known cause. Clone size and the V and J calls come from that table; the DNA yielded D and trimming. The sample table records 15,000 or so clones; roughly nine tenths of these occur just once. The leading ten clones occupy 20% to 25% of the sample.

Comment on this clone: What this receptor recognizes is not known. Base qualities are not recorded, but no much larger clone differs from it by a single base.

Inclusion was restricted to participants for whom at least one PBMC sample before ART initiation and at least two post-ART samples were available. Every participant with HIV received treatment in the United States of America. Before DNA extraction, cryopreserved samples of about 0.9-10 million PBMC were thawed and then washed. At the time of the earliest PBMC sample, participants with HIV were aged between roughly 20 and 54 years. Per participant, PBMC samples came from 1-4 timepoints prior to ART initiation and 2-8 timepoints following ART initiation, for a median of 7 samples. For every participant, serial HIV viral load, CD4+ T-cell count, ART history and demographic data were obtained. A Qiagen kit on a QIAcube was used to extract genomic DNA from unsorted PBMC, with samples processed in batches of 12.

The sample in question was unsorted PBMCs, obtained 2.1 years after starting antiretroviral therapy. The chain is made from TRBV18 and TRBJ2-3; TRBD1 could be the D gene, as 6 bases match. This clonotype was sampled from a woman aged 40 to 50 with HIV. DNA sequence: TGTGCCAGCTCACCCCCGACAGGAGGTGGTACAGATACGCAGTATTTT. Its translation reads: CASSPPTGGGTDTQYF.